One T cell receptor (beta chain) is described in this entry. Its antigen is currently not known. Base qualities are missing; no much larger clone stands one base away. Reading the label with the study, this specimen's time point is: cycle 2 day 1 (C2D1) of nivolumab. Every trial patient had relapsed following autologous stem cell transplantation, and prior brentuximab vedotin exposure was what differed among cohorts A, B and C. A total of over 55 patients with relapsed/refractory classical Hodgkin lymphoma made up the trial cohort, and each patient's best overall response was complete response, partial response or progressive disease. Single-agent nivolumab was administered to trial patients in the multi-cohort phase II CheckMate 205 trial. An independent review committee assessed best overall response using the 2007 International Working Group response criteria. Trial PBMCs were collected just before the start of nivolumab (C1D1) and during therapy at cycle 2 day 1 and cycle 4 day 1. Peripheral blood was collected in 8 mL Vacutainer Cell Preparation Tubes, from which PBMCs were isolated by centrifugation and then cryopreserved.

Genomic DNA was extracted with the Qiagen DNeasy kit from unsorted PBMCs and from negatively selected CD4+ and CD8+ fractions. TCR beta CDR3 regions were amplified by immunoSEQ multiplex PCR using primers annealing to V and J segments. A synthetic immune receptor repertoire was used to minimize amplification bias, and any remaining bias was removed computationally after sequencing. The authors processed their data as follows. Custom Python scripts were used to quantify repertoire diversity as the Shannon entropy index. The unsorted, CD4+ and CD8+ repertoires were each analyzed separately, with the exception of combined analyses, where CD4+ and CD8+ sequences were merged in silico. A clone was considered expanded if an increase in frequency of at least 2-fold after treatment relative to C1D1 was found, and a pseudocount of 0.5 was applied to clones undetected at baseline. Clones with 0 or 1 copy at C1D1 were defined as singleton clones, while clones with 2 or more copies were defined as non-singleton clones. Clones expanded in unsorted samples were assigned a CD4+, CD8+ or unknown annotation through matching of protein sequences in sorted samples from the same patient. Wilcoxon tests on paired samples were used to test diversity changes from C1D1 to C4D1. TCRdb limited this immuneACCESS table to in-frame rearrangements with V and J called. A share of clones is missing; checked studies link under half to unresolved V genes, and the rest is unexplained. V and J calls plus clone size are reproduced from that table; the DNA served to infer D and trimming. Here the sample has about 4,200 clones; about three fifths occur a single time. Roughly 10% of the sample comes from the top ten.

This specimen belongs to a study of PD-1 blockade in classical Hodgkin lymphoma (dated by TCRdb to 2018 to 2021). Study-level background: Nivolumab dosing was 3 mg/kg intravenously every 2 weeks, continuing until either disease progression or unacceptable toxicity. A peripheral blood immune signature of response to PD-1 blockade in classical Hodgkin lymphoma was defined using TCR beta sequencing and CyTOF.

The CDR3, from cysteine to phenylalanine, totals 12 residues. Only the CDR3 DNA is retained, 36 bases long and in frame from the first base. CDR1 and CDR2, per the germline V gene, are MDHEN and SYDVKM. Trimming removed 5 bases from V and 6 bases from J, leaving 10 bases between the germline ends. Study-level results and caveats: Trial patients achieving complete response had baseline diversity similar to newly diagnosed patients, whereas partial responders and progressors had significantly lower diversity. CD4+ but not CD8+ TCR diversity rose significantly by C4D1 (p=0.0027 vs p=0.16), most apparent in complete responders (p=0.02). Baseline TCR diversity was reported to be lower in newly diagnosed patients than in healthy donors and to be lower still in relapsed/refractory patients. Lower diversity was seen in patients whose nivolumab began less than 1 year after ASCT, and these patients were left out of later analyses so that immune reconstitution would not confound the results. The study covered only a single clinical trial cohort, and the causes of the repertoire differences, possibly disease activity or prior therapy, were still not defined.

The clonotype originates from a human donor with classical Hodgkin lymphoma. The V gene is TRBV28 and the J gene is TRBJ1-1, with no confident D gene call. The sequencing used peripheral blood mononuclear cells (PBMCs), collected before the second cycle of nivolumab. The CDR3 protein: CASSPPRSEAFF. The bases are TGTGCCAGCAGTCCCCCCAGGTCTGAAGCTTTCTTT.